There are a few counts of the clone carrying this T cell receptor beta chain. Some clones are missing from TCRdb's copy, which holds only in-frame ones; the method was immunoSEQ multiplex PCR. The sample has about 70,000 clones, 75% to 80% seen once. CDR3 length equals 15 residues. CDR1 and CDR2 from the germline V gene are SGHRS and YFSETQ. The ends were cut back, 2 bases at V and 5 bases at J, with 13 bases in the middle. This record comes from a study of blood T cell repertoires in COVID-19. The J gene is TRBJ2-2, the V gene TRBV5-1; TRBD1 is a possible D gene (6 bases). Sequencing input: peripheral blood. The receptor comes from a woman aged 60-75 years with acute or convalescent COVID-19. The CDR3 reads CASSFRGAETGELFF. CDR3 in DNA: TGCGCCAGCAGCTTCAGGGGCGCGGAGACCGGGGAGCTGTTTTTT.